This T cell receptor (beta chain) was recovered during a study of CD8 T cells in Susac syndrome (dated by TCRdb to the late 2010s). Notes on the research overall: Repertoire sequencing was used to test whether CD8+ T cell activation and differentiation in Susac syndrome was antigen driven. The study compared CD8+ T cell repertoire clonality among around 11 healthy donors, around 14 Susac syndrome patients and some 16 multiple sclerosis patients. The paper's findings and limits, for the study overall: The study acknowledged that relatively few individuals were included in the TCR sequencing and HLA analysis.

RNA was extracted using the RNeasy kit, and about 0.5 to 1 microgram was reverse transcribed with random hexamers. TCR beta CDR3 regions were amplified with the immunoSEQ multiplex PCR assay covering 54 Vbeta and 13 Jbeta segments. To correct PCR amplification bias, a synthetic template baseline was used for both primer optimization and computational correction. Turning to the authors' computational methods: Reads were assigned to V, D and J genes according to IMGT and analyzed in immunoSEQ Analyzer, with only productive sequences retained. To calculate clonality, Shannon entropy was normalized by log2 of the number of productive unique sequences and then subtracted from one. For each patient and control, public and private clones were evaluated within the 100 most prevalent clones. Clones were defined as Susac-specific when absent from the healthy and MS cohorts, from 1,000 to 1,100 published viral clones and from other ImmuneACCESS disease sequences. TCRdb reprocessed the public reads (quality trimming at Q25 with fastp, clone calling with MiXCR) and kept in-frame beta chains. All rows with the same CDR3 protein become a single entry with the most common DNA and genes. The V and J calls reflect TCRdb's pipeline rather than the authors' work. The sample table records 80,000 to 90,000 distinct CDR3 sequences; roughly 91% of these occur just once. The top ten constitute roughly 0.32% of the sample.

On this clonotype: Which antigen it targets is not known. Base-call qualities are not available, and no considerably larger clone is one nucleotide away.

The germline V gene sets CDR1 to SGHRS and CDR2 to YFSETQ. V was cut back by 1 base and J by 1 base, leaving a gap of 5 bases between them. The CDR3 runs 14 amino acids, cysteine and phenylalanine included. The sequence is cut down to CDR3 DNA, 42 bases in frame from base 1. Peripheral blood CD8+ and CD4+ T cells from healthy donors, Susac syndrome patients and multiple sclerosis patients were profiled by high-throughput TCR beta sequencing. Healthy donors were age- and sex-matched controls. Bulk CD8+ and CD4+ T cells were purified by magnetic negative isolation, while CD8+ TEMRA cells were enriched using FACS. Blood was collected in EDTA tubes and processed within 24 hours, with PBMCs isolated through density gradient centrifugation. PBMCs intended for TCR sequencing were cryopreserved in liquid nitrogen and were subsequently thawed in a 37 degrees C water bath. A purity of at least 90% was achieved for sorted or isolated CD4+, CD8+ and CD8+ TEMRA cells.

Sequencing was done on a sample of CD8+ T cells from PBMCs. This receptor chain uses TRBV5-1 and TRBJ2-2; the D gene is unclear. The TCR sequence derives from a human donor in good health. This receptor has the CDR3 CASSLYQNTGELFF. At the DNA level, the sequence is TGCGCCAGCAGCTTGTACCAGAACACCGGGGAGCTGTTTTTT.